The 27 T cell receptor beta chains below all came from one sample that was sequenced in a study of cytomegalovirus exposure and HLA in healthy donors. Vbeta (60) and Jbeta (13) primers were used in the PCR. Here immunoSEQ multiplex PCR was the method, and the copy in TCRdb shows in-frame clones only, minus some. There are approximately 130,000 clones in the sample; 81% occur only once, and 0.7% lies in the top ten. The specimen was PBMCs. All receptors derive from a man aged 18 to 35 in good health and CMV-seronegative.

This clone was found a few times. CDR3 DNA: TGCGCCAGCAGCCAGACTAGCGGGGGGTCCAATGAGCAGTTCTTC. Residues: CASSQTSGGSNEQFF. This chain connects TRBV4-3 to TRBJ2-1; 13 nucleotides align to TRBD2. The CDR3 loop spans 15 amino acids. The V gene's germline CDR1 is LGHNA and CDR2 YSLEER. The V and J ends lost 3 bases and 6 bases, in that order; junction bases with no gene match: 2.

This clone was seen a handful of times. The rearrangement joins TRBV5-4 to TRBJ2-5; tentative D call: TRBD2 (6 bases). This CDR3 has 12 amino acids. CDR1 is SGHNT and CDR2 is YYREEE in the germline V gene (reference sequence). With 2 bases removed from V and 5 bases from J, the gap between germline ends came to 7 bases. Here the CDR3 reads CASSFRGETQYF. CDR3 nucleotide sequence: TGTGCCAGCAGCTTCCGGGGGGAGACCCAGTACTTC.

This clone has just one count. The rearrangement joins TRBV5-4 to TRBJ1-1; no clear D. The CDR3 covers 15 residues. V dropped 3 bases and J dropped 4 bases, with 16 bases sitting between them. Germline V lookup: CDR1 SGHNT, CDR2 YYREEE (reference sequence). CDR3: CASSSIKAAGTEAFF. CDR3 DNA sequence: TGTGCCAGCAGCTCCATTAAAGCGGCGGGCACTGAAGCTTTCTTT. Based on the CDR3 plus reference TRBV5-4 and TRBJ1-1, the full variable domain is ETGVTQSPTHLIKTRGQQVTLRCSSQSGHNTVSWYQQALGQGPQFIFQYYREEENGRGNFPPRFSGLQFPNYSSELNVNALELDDSALYLCASSSIKAAGTEAFFGQGTRLTVV.

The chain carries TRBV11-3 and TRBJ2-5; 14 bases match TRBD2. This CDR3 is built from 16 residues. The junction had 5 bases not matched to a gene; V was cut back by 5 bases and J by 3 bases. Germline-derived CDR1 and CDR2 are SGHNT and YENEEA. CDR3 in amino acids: CASSVSTSGGEETQYF. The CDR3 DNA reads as TGTGCCAGCAGCGTCTCGACTAGCGGGGGGGAAGAGACCCAGTACTTC.

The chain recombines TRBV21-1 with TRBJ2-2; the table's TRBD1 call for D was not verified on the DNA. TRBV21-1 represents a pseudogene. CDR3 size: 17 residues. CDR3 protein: CASSPHRAGANTGELFF. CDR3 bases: TGTGCCAGCAGCCCGCACAGGGCCGGAGCGAACACCGGGGAGCTGTTTTTT.

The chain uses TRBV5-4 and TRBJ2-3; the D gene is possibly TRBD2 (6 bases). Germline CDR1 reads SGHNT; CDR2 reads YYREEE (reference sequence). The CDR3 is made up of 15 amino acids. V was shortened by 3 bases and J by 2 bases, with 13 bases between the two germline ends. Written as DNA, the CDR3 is TGTGCCAGCAGCTCCCCGCGGGGTTCCACAGATACGCAGTATTTT. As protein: CASSSPRGSTDTQYF.

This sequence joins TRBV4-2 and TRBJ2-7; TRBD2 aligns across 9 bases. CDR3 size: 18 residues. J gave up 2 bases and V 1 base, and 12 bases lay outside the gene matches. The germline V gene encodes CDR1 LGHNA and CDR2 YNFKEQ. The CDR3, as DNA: TGTGCCAGCAGCCAAGTGCGAGCGGGGGGACCTAGGGCCTACGAGCAGTACTTC. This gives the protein CASSQVRAGGPRAYEQYF.

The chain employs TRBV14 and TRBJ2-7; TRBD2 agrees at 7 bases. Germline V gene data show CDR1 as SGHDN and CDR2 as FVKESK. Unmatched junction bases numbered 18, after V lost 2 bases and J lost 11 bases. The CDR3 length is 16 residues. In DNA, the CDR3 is TGTGCCAGCAGCCAACCGAGCAGCGGGGCCGCCCCCCCCAAGTACTTC. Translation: CASSQPSSGAAPPKYF.

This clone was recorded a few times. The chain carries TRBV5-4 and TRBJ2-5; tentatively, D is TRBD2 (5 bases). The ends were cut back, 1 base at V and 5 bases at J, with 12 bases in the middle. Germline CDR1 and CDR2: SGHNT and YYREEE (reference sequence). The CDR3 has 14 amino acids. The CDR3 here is CASSLSSYLETQYF. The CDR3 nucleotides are TGTGCCAGCAGCTTGTCTAGCTACTTGGAGACCCAGTACTTC.

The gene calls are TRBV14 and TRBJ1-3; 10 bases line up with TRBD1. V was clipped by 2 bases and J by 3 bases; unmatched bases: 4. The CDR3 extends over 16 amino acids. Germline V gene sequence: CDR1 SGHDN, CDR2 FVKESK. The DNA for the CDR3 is TGTGCCAGCAGCCAACGGACAGGGGGGGGTGGAAACACCATATATTTT. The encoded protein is CASSQRTGGGGNTIYF.

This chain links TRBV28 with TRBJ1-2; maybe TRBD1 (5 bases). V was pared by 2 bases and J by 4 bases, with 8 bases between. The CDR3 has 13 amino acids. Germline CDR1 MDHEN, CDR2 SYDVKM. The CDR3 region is CASSLDTGYGYTF. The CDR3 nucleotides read TGTGCCAGCAGTTTAGACACAGGCTATGGCTACACCTTC.

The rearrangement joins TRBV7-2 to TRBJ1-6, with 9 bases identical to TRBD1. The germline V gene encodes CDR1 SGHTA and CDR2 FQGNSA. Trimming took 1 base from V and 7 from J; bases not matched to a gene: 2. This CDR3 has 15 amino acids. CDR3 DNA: TGTGCCAGCAGCTTAGACAGGGGGCTAAATTCACCCCTCCACTTT. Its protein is CASSLDRGLNSPLHF.

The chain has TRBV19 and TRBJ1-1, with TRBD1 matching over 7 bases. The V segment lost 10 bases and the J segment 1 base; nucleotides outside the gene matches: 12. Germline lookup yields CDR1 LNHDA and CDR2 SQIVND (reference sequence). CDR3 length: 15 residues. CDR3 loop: CATDGGTAANTEAFF. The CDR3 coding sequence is TGTGCCACCGACGGAGGGACAGCAGCGAACACTGAAGCTTTCTTT. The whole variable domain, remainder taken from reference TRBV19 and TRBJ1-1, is DGGITQSPKYLFRKEGQNVTLSCEQNLNHDAMYWYRQDPGQGLRLIYYSQIVNDFQKGDIAEGYSVSREKKESFPLTVTSAQKNPTAFYLCATDGGTAANTEAFFGQGTRLTVV.

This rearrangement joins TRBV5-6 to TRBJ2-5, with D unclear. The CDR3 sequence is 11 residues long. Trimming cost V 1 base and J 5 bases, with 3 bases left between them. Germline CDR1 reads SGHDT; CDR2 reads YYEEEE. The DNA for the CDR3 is TGTGCCAGCAGCTTGCTTGAGACCCAGTACTTC. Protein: CASSLLETQYF.

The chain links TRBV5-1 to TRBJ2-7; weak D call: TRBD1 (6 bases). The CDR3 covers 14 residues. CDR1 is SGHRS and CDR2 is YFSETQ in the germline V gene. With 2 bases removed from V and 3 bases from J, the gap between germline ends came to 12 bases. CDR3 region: CASSLVGQSYEQYF. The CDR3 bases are TGCGCCAGCAGCTTAGTCGGACAGAGCTACGAGCAGTACTTC.

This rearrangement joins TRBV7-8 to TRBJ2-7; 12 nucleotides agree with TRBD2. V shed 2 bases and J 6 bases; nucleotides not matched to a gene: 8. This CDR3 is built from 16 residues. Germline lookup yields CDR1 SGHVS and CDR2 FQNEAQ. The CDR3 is CASSLWASGGAGEQYF. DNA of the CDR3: TGTGCCAGCAGCTTATGGGCTAGCGGGGGGGCCGGCGAGCAGTACTTC.

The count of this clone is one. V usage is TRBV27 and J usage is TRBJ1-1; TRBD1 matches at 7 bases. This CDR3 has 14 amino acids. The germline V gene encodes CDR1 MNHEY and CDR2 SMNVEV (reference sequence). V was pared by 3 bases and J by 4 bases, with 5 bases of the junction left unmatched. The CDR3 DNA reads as TGTGCCAGCAGTTTCGGGGGACAGCGCACTGAAGCTTTCTTT. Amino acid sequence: CASSFGGQRTEAFF.

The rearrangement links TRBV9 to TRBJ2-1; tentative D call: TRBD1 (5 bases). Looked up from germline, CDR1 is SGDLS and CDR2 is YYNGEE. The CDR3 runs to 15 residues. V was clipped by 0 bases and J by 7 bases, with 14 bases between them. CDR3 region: CASSVERKGPNEQFF. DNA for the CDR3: TGTGCCAGCAGCGTAGAGAGGAAGGGGCCGAATGAGCAGTTCTTC. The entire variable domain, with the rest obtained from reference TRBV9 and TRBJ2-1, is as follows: DSGVTQTPKHLITATGQRVTLRCSPRSGDLSVYWYQQSLDQGLQFLIQYYNGEERAKGNILERFSAQQFPDLHSELNLSSLELGDSALYFCASSVERKGPNEQFFGPGTRLTVL.

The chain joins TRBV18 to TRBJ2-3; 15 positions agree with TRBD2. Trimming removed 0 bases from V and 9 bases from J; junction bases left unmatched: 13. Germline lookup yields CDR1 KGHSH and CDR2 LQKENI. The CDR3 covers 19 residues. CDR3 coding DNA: TGTGCCAGCTCACCACCTCTAGTTGTGGGACTAGCGGGGGGCCGGACGCAGTATTTT. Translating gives CASSPPLVVGLAGGRTQYF. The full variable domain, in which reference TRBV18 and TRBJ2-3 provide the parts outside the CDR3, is NAGVMQNPRHLVRRRGQEARLRCSPMKGHSHVYWYRQLPEEGLKFMVYLQKENIIDESGMPKERFSAEFPKEGPSILRIQQVVRGDSAAYFCASSPPLVVGLAGGRTQYFGPGTRLTVL.

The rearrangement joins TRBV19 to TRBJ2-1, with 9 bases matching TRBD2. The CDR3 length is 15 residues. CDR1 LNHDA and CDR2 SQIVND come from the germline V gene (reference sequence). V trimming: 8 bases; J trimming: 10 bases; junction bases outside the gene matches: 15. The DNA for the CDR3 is TGTGCCAGTCAACTCGCTAGCGGGGCAGCCTTCGAGCAGTTCTTC. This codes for CASQLASGAAFEQFF.

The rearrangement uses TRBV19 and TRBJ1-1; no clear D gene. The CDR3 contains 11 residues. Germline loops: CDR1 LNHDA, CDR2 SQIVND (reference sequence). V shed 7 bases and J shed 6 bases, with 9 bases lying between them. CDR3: CASTDGSEAFF. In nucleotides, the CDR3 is TGTGCCAGTACCGACGGGTCTGAAGCTTTCTTT. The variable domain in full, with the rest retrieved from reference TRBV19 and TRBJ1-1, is DGGITQSPKYLFRKEGQNVTLSCEQNLNHDAMYWYRQDPGQGLRLIYYSQIVNDFQKGDIAEGYSVSREKKESFPLTVTSAQKNPTAFYLCASTDGSEAFFGQGTRLTVV.

Written as DNA, the CDR3 is TGCAGCGTTGTGGGGGACAGGGGATACTATGGCTACACCTTC. As protein: CSVVGDRGYYGYTF. The chain uses TRBV29-1 and TRBJ1-2; TRBD1 agrees at 10 bases. The CDR3 sequence is 14 residues long. CDR1 is SQVTM and CDR2 is ANQGSEA in the germline V gene. V gave up 4 bases and J gave up 3 bases; unmatched junction bases: 5.

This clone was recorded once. In DNA form, the CDR3 reads TGTGCCAGCACTCAGCCGGGGACAGTTTCCGGGGAGCTGTTTTTT. Translated: CASTQPGTVSGELFF. V is TRBV6-1 and J is TRBJ2-2; 7 positions match TRBD1. The CDR3 length is 15 residues. The trim removed 7 bases at V and 6 bases at J, leaving 11 bases unmatched. CDR1 is MNHNS and CDR2 is SASEGT in the germline V gene.

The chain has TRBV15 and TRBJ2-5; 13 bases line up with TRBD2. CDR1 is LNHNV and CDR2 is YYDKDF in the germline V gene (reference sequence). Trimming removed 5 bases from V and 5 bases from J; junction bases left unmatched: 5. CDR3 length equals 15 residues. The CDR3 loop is CATSGRLAGGETQYF. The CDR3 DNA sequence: TGTGCCACCAGCGGTCGACTAGCGGGGGGTGAGACCCAGTACTTC. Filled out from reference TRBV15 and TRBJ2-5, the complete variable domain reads DAMVIQNPRYQVTQFGKPVTLSCSQTLNHNVMYWYQQKSSQAPKLLFHYYDKDFNNEADTPDNFQSRRPNTSFCFLDIRSPGLGDTAMYLCATSGRLAGGETQYFGPGTRLLVL.

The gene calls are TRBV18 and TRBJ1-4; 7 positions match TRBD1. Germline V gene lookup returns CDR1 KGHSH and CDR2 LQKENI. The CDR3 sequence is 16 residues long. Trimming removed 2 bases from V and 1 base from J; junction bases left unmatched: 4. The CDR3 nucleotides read TGTGCCAGCTCACCAGGTTGGACAGGAACTAATGAAAAACTGTTTTTT. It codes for CASSPGWTGTNEKLFF.

The CDR3: CASSALSLGATEAFF. The CDR3 nucleotides are TGTGCCAGCAGCGCCTTAAGTCTTGGGGCCACTGAAGCTTTCTTT. The gene calls are TRBV9 and TRBJ1-1, with D possibly TRBD1 on 5 matching bases. The V end lost 3 bases, the J end lost 4 bases, and 16 bases lay between the germline ends. Germline-derived CDR1 and CDR2 are SGDLS and YYNGEE. CDR3 length: 15 amino acids.

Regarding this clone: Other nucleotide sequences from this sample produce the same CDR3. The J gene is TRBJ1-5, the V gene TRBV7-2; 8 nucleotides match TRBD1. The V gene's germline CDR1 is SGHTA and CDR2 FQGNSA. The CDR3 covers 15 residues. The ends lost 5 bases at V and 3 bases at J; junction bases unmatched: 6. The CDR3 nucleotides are TGTGCCAGCAGCCTAGACAGGGGCAACAATCAGCCCCAGCATTTT. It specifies CASSLDRGNNQPQHF.